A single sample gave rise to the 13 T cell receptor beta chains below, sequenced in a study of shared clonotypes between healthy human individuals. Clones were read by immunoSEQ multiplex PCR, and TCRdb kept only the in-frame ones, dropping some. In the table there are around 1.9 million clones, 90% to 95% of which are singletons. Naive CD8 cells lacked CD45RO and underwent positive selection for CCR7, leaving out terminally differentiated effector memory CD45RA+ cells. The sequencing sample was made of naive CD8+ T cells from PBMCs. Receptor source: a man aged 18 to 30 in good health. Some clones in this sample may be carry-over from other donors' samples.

CDR3 nucleotide sequence: TGTGCCAGCAGTTTTATGGGCAGCACTAACTATGGCTACACCTTC. Translating gives CASSFMGSTNYGYTF. The chain uses TRBV27 and TRBJ1-2; D not certain. Germline CDR1 is MNHEY and CDR2 is SMNVEV (reference sequence). Between the trimmed V and J ends, which lost 3 bases and 0 bases, there was a span of 11 bases. The CDR3 spans 15 residues.

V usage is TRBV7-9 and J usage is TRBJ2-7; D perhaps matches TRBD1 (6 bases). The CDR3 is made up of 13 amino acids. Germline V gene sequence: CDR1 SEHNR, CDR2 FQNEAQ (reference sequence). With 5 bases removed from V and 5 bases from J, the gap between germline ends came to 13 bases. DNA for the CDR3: TGTGCCAGCAGCCGCGTAGGGGGTGACGAGCAGTACTTC. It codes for CASSRVGGDEQYF. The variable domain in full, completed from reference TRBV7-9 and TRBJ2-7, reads DTGVSQNPRHKITKRGQNVTFRCDPISEHNRLYWYRQTLGQGPEFLTYFQNEAQLEKSRLLSDRFSAERPKGSFSTLEIQRTEQGDSAMYLCASSRVGGDEQYFGPGTRLTVT.

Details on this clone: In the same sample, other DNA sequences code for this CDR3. The CDR3 DNA reads as TGTGCCAGTAGTATTATGGCTACCAACACCGGGGAGCTGTTTTTT. Encoded protein: CASSIMATNTGELFF. The chain carries TRBV19 and TRBJ2-2; no clear D gene. From germline, CDR1 is LNHDA and CDR2 SQIVND (reference sequence). The CDR3 length is 15 residues. Trimming stripped 3 bases from V and 2 bases from J, with 10 bases between. Complete variable domain (other parts from reference TRBV19 and TRBJ2-2): DGGITQSPKYLFRKEGQNVTLSCEQNLNHDAMYWYRQDPGQGLRLIYYSQIVNDFQKGDIAEGYSVSREKKESFPLTVTSAQKNPTAFYLCASSIMATNTGELFFGEGSRLTVL.

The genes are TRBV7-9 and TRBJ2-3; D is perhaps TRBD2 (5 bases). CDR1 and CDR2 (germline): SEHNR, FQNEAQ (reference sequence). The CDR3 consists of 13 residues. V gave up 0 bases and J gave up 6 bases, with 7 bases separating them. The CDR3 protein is CASSLAGDDTQYF. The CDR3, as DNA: TGTGCCAGCAGCTTAGCGGGAGACGATACGCAGTATTTT. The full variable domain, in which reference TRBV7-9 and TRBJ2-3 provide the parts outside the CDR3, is DTGVSQNPRHKITKRGQNVTFRCDPISEHNRLYWYRQTLGQGPEFLTYFQNEAQLEKSRLLSDRFSAERPKGSFSTLEIQRTEQGDSAMYLCASSLAGDDTQYFGPGTRLTVL.

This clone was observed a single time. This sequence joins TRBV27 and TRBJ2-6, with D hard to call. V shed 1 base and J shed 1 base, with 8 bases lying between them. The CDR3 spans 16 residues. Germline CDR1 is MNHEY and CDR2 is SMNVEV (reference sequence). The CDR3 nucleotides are TGTGCCAGCAGTTTATGGGCAGATTCTGGGGCCAACGTCCTGACTTTC. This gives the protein CASSLWADSGANVLTF.

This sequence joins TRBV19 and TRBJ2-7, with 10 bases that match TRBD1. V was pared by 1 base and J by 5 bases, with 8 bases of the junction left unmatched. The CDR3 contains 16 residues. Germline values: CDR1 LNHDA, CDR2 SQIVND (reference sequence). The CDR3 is CASSIGWTGGIDEQYF. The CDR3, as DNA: TGTGCCAGTAGTATAGGGTGGACAGGGGGGATCGACGAGCAGTACTTC.

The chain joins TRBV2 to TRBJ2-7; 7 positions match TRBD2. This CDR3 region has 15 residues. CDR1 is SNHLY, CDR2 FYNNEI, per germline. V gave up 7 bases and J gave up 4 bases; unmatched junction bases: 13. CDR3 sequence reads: CASTVSGATSYEQYF. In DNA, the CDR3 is TGTGCCAGCACTGTGAGCGGGGCCACTTCTTACGAGCAGTACTTC.

CDR3 amino acids: CAFKRLAGADTQYF. CDR3 in DNA: TGTGCCTTTAAAAGACTAGCGGGAGCAGATACGCAGTATTTT. The rearrangement links TRBV30 to TRBJ2-3, with TRBD2 identical over 12 bases. The trim removed 7 bases at V and 4 bases at J, leaving 6 bases unmatched. CDR1 is GTSNPN, CDR2 SVGIG, per germline (reference sequence). This CDR3 is 14 amino acids long.

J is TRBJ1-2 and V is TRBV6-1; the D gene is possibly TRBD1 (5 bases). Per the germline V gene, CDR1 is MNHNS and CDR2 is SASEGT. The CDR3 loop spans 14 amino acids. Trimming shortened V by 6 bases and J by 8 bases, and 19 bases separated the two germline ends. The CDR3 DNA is TGTGCCAGCAGAGACCCAGGGAGGGCGGAAGGCTACACCTTC. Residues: CASRDPGRAEGYTF.

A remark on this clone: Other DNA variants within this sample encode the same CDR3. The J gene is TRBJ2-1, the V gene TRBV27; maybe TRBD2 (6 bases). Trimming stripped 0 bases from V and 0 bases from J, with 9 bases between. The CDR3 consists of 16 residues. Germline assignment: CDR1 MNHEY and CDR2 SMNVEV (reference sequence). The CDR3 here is CASSLSVGSSYNEQFF. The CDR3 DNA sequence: TGTGCCAGCAGTTTATCTGTCGGGAGCTCCTACAATGAGCAGTTCTTC.

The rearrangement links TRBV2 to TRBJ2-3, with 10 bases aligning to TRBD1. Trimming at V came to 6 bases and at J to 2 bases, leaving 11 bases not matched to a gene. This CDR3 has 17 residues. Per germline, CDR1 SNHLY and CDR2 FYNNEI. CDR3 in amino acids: CASSGTGVLLVTDTQYF. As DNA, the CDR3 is TGTGCCAGCAGCGGGACAGGGGTCTTGCTGGTCACAGATACGCAGTATTTT.

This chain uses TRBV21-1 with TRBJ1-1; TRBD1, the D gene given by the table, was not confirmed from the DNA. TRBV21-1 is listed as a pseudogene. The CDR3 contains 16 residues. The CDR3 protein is CASSKNQGFRYTEAFF. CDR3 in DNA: TGTGCCAGCAGCAAGAACCAGGGTTTTCGGTACACTGAAGCTTTCTTT.

Here the CDR3 DNA reads TGTGCCAGCAGCTCAGACGGAAGGGACACACCCAATCAGCCCCAGCATTTT. Translated: CASSSDGRDTPNQPQHF. The chain joins TRBV7-2 to TRBJ1-5; D possibly corresponds to TRBD1 (6 bases). V was pared by 4 bases and J by 3 bases, with 19 bases between. Germline V gene sequence: CDR1 SGHTA, CDR2 FQGNSA. The CDR3 contains 17 residues.